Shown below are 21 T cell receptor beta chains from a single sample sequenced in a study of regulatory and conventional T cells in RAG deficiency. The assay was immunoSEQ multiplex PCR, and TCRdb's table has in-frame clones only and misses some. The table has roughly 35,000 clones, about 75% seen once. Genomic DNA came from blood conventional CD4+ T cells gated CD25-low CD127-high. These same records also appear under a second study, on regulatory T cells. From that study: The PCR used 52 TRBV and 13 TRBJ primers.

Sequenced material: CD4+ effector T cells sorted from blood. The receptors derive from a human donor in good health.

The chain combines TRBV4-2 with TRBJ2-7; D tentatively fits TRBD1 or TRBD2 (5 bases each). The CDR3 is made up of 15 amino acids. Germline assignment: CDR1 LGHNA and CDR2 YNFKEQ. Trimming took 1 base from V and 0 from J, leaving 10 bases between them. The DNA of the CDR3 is TGTGCCAGCAGCCAAGCCGGGACGGTCTCCTACGAGCAGTACTTC. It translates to CASSQAGTVSYEQYF.

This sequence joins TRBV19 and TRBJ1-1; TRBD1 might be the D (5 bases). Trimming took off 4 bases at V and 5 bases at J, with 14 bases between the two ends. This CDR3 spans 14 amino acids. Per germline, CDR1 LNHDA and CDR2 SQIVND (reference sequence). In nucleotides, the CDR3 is TGTGCCAGTAGTAGTCGATCAGGGCAAACTGAAGCTTTCTTT. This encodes CASSSRSGQTEAFF.

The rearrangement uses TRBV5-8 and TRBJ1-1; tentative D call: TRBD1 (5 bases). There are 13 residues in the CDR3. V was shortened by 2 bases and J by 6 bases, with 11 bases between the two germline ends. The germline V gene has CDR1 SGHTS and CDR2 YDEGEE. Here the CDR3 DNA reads TGTGCCAGCAGCTTAATTCGGGGCTCTGAAGCTTTCTTT. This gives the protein CASSLIRGSEAFF.

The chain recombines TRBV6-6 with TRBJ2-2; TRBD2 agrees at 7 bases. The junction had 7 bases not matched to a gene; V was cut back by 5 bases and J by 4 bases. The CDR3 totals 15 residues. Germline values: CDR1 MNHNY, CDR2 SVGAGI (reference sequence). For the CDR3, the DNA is TGTGCCAGCAGTCCTTCTAGCGGAGTCACCGGGGAGCTGTTTTTT. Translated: CASSPSSGVTGELFF.

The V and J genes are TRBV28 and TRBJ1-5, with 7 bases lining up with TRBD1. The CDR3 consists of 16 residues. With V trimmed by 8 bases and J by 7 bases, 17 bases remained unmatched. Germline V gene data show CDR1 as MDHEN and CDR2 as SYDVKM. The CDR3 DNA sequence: TGTGCCAGCGGCATAGCGGGGCAGGGGGTCGGACAGCCCCAGCATTTT. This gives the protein CASGIAGQGVGQPQHF. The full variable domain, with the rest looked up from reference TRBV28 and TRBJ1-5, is DVKVTQSSRYLVKRTGEKVFLECVQDMDHENMFWYRQDPGLGLRLIYFSYDVKMKEKGDIPEGYSVSREKKERFSLILESASTNQTSMYLCASGIAGQGVGQPQHFGDGTRLSIL.

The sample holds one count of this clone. The CDR3 bases are TGTGCCAGCAGCGAGGACCCCCAAGCGGGGGCACCTCATACGCAGTATTTT. Protein sequence: CASSEDPQAGAPHTQYF. The chain joins TRBV9 to TRBJ2-3; 8 bases agree with TRBD2. CDR1 SGDLS and CDR2 YYNGEE come from the germline V gene. The CDR3 is 17 residues long. J lost 7 bases, V lost 3 bases, and 16 bases had no gene match.

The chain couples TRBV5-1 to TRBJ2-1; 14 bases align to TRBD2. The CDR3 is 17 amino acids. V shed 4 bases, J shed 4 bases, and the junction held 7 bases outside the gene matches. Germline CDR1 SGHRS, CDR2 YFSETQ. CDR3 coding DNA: TGCGCCAGCAGCGCCAGGACTAGCGGGGGGATATACAATGAGCAGTTCTTC. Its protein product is CASSARTSGGIYNEQFF.

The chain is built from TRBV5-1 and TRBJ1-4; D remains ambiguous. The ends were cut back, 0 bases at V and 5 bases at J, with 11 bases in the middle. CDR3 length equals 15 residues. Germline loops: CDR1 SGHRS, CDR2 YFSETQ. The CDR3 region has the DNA TGCGCCAGCAGCTTGGTTGGCAGTAACAATGAAAAACTGTTTTTT. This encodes CASSLVGSNNEKLFF.

CDR3 nucleotides: TGCGCCAGCAGCTTGGACAGGTCGAGGCAGTACTTC. Protein product: CASSLDRSRQYF. The chain recombines TRBV5-1 with TRBJ2-7, with D possibly matching TRBD1 (5 bases). The germline V and J ends were trimmed by 0 bases and 9 bases, with 10 bases remaining between them. CDR1 and CDR2 (germline): SGHRS, YFSETQ. This CDR3 has 12 residues. The entire variable domain, with the rest obtained from reference TRBV5-1 and TRBJ2-7, is as follows: KAGVTQTPRYLIKTRGQQVTLSCSPISGHRSVSWYQQTPGQGLQFLFEYFSETQRNKGNFPGRFSGRQFSNSRSEMNVSTLELGDSALYLCASSLDRSRQYFGPGTRLTVT.

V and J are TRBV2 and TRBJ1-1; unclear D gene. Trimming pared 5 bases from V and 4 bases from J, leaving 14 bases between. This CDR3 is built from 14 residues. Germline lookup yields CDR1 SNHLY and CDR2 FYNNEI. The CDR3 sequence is CASSSRTRATEAFF. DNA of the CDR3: TGTGCCAGCAGTTCGCGCACGCGGGCCACTGAAGCTTTCTTT.

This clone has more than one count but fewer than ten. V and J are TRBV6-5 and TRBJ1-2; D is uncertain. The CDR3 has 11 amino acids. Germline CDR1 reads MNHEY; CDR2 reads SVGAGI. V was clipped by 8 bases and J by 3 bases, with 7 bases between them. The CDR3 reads CASGTYYGYTF. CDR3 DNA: TGTGCCAGCGGCACCTACTATGGCTACACCTTC.

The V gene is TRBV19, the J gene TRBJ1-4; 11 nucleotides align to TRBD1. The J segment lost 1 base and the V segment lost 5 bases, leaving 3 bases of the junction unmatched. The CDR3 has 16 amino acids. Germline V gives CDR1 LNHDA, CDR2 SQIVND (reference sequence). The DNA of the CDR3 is TGTGCCAGTAGTCCGGACAGGGGGCGAACTAATGAAAAACTGTTTTTT. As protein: CASSPDRGRTNEKLFF.

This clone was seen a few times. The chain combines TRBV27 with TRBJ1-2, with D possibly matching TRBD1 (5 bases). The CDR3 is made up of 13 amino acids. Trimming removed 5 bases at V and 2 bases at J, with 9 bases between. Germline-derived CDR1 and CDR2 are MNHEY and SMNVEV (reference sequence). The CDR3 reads CASSPRQNYGYTF. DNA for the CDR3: TGTGCCAGCAGTCCCCGACAGAACTATGGCTACACCTTC.

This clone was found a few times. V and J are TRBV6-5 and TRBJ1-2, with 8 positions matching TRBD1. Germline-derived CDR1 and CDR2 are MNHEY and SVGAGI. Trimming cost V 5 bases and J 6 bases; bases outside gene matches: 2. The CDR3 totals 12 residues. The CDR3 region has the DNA TGTGCCAGCAGTCACAGGGGGAATGGCTACACCTTC. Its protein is CASSHRGNGYTF.

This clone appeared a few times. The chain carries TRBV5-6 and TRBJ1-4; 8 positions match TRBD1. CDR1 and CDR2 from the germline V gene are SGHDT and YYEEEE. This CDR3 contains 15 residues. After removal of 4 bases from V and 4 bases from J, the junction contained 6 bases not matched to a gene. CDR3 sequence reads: CASSRPDRVNEKLFF. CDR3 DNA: TGTGCCAGCAGCCGACCGGACAGGGTTAATGAAAAACTGTTTTTT.

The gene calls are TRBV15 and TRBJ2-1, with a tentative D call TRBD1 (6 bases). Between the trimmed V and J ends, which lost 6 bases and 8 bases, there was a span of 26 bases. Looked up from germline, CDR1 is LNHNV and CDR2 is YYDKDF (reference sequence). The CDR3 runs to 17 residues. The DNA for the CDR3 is TGTGCCACCAGGCCCCGGCCCCCCACAGGGAAAATAGATGAGCAGTTCTTC. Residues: CATRPRPPTGKIDEQFF.

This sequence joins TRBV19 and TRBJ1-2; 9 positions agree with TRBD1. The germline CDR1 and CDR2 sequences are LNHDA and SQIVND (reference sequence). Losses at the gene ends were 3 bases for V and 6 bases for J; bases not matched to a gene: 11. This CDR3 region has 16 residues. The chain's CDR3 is CASSILSDRGGNGYTF. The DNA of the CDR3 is TGTGCCAGTAGTATCCTCTCGGACAGGGGAGGTAATGGCTACACCTTC.

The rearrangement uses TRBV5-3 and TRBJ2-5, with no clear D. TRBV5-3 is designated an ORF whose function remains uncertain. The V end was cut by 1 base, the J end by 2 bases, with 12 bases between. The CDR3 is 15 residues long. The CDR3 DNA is TGTGCCAGAAGCTTGCGGTACTCTTCGCAAGAGACCCAGTACTTC. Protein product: CARSLRYSSQETQYF.

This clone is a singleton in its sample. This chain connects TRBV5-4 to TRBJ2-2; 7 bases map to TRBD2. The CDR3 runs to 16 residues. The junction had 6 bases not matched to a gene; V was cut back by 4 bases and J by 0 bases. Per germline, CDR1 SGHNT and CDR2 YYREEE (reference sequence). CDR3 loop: CASSPPGRSNTGELFF. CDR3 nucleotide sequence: TGTGCCAGCAGCCCCCCCGGGAGGTCGAACACCGGGGAGCTGTTTTTT. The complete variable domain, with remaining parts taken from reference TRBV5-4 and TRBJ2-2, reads ETGVTQSPTHLIKTRGQQVTLRCSSQSGHNTVSWYQQALGQGPQFIFQYYREEENGRGNFPPRFSGLQFPNYSSELNVNALELDDSALYLCASSPPGRSNTGELFFGEGSRLTVL.

The CDR3 here is CASGQTRLKETQYF. The CDR3 DNA reads TGTGCCAGCGGCCAGACTCGATTAAAAGAGACCCAGTACTTC. This chain connects TRBV25-1 to TRBJ2-5; D remains unclear. Germline CDR1 and CDR2: MGHDK and SYGVNS. The V end was cut by 8 bases, the J end by 3 bases, with 16 bases between. The CDR3 consists of 14 residues.

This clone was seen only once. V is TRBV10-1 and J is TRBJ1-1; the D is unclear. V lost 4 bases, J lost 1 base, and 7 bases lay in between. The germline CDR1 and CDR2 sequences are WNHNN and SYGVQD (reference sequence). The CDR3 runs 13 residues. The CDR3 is CASSVHQNTEAFF. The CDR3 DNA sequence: TGCGCCAGCAGTGTTCATCAGAACACTGAAGCTTTCTTT.